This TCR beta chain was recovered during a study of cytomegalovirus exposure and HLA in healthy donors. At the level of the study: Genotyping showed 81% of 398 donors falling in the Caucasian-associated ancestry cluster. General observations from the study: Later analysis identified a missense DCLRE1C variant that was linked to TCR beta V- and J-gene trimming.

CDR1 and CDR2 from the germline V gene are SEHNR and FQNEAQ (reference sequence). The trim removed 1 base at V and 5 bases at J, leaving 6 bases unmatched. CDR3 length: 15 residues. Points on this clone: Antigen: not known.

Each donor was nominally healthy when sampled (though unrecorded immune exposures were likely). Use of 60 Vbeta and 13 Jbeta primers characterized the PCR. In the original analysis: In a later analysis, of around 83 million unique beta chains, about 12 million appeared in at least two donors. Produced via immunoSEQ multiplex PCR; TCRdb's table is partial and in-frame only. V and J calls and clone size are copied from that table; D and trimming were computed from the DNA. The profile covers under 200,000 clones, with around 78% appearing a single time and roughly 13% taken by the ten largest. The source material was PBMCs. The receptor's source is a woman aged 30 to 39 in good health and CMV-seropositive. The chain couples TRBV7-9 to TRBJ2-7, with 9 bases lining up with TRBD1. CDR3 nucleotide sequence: TGTGCCAGCAGCTTAGGGGACAGGGCGGCCCACGAGCAGTACTTC. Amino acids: CASSLGDRAAHEQYF.